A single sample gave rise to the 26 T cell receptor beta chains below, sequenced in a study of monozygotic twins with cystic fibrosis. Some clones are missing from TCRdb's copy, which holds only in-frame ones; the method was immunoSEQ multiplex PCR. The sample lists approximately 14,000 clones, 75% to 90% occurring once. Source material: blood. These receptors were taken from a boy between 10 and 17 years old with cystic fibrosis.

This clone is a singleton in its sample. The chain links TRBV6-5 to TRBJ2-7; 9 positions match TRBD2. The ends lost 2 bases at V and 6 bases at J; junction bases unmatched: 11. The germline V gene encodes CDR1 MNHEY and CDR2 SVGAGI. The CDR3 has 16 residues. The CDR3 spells CASSYVGALAGREQYF. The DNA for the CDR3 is TGTGCCAGCAGTTACGTCGGTGCACTAGCGGGTCGCGAGCAGTACTTC.

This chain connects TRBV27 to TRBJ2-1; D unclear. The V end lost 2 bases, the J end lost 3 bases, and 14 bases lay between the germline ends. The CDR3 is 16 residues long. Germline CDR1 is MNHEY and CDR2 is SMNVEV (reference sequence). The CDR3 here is CASSLLRGRSYNEQFF. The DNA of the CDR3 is TGTGCCAGCAGTTTACTTCGCGGCAGGAGCTACAATGAGCAGTTCTTC.

As DNA, the CDR3 is TGTGCCAGCAGTTTTGGCGGGAGAGGCACAGATACGCAGTATTTT. It codes for CASSFGGRGTDTQYF. V is TRBV2 and J is TRBJ2-3; 7 bases map to TRBD2. This CDR3 spans 15 amino acids. The V gene end was trimmed by 5 bases and the J gene end by 1 base; junction bases not matched to a gene: 6. Germline V gene sequence: CDR1 SNHLY, CDR2 FYNNEI.

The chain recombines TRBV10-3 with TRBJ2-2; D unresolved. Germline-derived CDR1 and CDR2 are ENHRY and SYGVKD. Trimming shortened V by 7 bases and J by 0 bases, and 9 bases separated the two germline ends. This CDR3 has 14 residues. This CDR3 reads CAITGSTNTGELFF. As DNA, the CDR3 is TGTGCCATCACAGGATCGACGAACACCGGGGAGCTGTTTTTT.

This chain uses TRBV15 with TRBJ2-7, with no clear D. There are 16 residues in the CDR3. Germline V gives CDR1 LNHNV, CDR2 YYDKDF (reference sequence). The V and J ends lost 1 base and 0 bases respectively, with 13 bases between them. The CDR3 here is CATSRAQDGLSYEQYF. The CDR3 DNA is TGTGCCACCAGCAGAGCCCAGGACGGTCTCTCCTACGAGCAGTACTTC.

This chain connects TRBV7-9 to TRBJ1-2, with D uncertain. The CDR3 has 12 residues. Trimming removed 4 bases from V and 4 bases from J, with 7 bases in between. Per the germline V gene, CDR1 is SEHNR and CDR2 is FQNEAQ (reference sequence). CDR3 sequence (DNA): TGTGCCAGCAGCTGGGATTTCTATGGCTACACCTTC. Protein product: CASSWDFYGYTF.

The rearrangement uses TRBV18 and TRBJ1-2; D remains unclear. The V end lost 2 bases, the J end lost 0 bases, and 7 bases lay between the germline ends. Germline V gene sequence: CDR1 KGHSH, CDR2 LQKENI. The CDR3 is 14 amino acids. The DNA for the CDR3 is TGTGCCAGCTCACCATCAGAGACTAACTATGGCTACACCTTC. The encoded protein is CASSPSETNYGYTF.

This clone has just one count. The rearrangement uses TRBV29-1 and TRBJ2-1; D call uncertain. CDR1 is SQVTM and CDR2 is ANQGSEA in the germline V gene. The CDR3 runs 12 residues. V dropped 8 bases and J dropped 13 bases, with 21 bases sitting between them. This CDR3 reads CSFSSAPPEQFF. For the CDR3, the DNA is TGCAGCTTTTCGTCGGCTCCACCGGAACAGTTCTTC.

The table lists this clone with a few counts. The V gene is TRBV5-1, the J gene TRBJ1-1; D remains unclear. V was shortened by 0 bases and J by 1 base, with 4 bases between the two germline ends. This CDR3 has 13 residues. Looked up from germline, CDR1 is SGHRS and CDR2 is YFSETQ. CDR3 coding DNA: TGCGCCAGCAGCTTGGCCCCGAACACTGAAGCTTTCTTT. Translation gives CASSLAPNTEAFF.

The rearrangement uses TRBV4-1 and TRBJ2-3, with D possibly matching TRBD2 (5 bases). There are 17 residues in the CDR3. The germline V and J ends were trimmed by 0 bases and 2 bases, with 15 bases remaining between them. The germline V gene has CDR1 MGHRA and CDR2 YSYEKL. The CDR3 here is CASSQDRRTGNTDTQYF. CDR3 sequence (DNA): TGCGCCAGCAGCCAAGATCGCAGGACTGGAAACACAGATACGCAGTATTTT.

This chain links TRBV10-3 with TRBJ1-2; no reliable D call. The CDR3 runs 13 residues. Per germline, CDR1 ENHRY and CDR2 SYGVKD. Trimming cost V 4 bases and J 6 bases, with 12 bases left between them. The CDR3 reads CAISGAVRNGYTF. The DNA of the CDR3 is TGTGCCATCAGTGGGGCAGTTCGGAATGGCTACACCTTC.

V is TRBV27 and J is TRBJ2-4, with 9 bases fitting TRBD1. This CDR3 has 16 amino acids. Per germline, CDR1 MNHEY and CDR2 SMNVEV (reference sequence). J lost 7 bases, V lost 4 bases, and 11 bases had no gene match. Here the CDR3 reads CASSSALDRGSNIQYF. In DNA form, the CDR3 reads TGTGCCAGCAGTTCAGCCCTCGACAGGGGGAGTAACATTCAGTACTTC.

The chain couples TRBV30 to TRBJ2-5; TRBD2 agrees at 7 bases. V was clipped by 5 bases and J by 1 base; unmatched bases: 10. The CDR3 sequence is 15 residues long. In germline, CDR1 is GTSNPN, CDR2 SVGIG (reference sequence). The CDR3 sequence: CAWGVGASGQETQYF. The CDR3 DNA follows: TGTGCCTGGGGGGTTGGCGCTAGCGGCCAAGAGACCCAGTACTTC.

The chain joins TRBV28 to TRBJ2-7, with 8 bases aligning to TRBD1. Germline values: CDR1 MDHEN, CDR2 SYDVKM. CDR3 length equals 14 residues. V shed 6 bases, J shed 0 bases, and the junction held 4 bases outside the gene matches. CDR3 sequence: CASRRTGTSYEQYF. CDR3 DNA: TGTGCCAGCAGGAGGACAGGGACCTCCTACGAGCAGTACTTC.

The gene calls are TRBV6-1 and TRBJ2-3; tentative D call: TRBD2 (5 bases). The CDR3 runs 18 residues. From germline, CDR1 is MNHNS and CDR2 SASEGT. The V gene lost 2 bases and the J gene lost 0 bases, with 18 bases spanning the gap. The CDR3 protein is CASSEIPQRRTSTDTQYF. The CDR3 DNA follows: TGTGCCAGCAGTGAAATACCCCAGCGGAGGACTAGCACAGATACGCAGTATTTT.

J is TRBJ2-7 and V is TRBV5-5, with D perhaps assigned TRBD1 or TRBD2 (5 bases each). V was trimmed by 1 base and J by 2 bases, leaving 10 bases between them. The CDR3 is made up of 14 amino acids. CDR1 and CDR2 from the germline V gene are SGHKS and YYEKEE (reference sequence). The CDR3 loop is CASSLWGNTYEQYF. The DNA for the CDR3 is TGTGCCAGCAGCTTGTGGGGGAACACCTACGAGCAGTACTTC. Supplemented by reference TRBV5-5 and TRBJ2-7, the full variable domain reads DAGVTQSPTHLIKTRGQQVTLRCSPISGHKSVSWYQQVLGQGPQFIFQYYEKEERGRGNFPDRFSARQFPNYSSELNVNALLLGDSALYLCASSLWGNTYEQYFGPGTRLTVT.

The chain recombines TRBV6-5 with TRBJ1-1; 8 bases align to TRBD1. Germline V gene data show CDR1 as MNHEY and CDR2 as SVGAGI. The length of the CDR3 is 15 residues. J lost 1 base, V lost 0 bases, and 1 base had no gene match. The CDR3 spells CASSYSGTGNTEAFF. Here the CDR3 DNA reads TGTGCCAGCAGTTACTCCGGGACAGGGAACACTGAAGCTTTCTTT.

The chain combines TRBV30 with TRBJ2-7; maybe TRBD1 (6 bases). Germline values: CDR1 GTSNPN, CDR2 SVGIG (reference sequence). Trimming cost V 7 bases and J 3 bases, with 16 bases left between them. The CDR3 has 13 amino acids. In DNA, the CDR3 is TGTGCCTTCGACAGGAACACAGGCTACGAGCAGTACTTC. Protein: CAFDRNTGYEQYF.

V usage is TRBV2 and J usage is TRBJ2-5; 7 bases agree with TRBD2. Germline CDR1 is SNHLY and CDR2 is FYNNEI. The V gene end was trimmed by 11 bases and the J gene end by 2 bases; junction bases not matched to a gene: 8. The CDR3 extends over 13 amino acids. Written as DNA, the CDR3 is TGTGCCGGAGGGGCAGCGGGACAAGAGACCCAGTACTTC. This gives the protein CAGGAAGQETQYF.

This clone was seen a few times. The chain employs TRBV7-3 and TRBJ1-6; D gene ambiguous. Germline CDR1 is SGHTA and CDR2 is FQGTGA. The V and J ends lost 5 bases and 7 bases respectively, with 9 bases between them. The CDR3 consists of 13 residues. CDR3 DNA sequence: TGTGCCAGCAGCCCCGGACGGAATTCACCCCTCCACTTT. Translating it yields CASSPGRNSPLHF.

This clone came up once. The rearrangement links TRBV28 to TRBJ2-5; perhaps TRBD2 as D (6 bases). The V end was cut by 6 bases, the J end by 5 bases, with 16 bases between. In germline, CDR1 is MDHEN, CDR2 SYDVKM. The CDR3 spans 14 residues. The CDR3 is CASREQRTTETQYF. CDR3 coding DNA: TGTGCCAGCAGAGAACAGAGGACTACGGAGACCCAGTACTTC.

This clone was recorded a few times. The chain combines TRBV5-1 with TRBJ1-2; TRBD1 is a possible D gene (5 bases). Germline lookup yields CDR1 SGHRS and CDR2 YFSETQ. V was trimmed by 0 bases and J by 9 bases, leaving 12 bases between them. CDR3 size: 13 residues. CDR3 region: CASSLGGTGSYTF. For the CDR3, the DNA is TGCGCCAGCAGCTTGGGAGGGACTGGTAGCTACACCTTC.

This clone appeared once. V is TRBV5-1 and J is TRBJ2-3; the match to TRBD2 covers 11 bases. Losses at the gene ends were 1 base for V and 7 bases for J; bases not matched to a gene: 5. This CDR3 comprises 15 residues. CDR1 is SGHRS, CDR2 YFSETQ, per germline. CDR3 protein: CASSLTSGGPYTQYF. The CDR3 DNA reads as TGCGCCAGCAGCTTGACTAGCGGGGGACCCTATACGCAGTATTTT.

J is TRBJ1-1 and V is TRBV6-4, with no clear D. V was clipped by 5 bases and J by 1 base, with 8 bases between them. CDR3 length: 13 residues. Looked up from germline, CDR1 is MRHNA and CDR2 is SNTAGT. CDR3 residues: CASSYWPNTEAFF. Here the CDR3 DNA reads TGTGCCAGCAGTTACTGGCCGAACACTGAAGCTTTCTTT.

This chain's CDR3 is CAINPTGTGGHLGYGYTF. CDR3 bases: TGTGCCATCAACCCGACCGGGACAGGGGGCCATCTAGGCTATGGCTACACCTTC. V gene TRBV10-3 combines with J gene TRBJ1-2; 12 nucleotides agree with TRBD1. The V segment lost 7 bases and the J segment 4 bases; nucleotides outside the gene matches: 16. This CDR3 is built from 18 residues. Germline V gene data show CDR1 as ENHRY and CDR2 as SYGVKD.

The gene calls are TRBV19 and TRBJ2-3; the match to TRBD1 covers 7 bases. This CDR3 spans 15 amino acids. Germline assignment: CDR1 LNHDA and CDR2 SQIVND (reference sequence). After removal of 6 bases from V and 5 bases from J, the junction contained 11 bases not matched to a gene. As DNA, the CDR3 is TGTGCCAGTAGAGGTCGACAGGGTGGAGGAGATACGCAGTATTTT. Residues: CASRGRQGGGDTQYF.